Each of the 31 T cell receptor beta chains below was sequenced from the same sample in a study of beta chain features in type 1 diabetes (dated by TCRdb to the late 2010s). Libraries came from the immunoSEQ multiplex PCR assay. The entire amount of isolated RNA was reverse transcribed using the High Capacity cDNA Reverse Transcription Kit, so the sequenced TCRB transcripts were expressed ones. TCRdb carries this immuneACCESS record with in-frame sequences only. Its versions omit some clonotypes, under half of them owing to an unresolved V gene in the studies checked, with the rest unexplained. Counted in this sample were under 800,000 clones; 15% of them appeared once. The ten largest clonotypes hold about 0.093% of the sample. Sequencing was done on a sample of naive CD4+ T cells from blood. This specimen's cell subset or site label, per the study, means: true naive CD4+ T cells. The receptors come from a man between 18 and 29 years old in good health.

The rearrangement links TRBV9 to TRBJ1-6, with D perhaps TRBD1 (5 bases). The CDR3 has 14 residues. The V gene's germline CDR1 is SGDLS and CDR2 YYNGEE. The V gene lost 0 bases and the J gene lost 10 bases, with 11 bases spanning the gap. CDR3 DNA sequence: TGTGCCAGCAGCGTAGCCGGGGGAGGGTCACCCCTCCACTTT. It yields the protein CASSVAGGGSPLHF.

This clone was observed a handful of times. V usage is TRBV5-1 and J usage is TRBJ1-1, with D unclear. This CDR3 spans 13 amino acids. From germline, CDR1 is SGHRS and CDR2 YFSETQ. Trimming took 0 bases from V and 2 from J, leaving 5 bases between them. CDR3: CASSLASNTEAFF. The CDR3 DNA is TGCGCCAGCAGCTTGGCGAGTAACACTGAAGCTTTCTTT.

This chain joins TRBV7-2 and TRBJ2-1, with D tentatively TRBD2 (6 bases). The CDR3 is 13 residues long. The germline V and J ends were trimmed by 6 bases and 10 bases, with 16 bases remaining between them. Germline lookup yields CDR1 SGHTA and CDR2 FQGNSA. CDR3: CASRFRLVSEQFF. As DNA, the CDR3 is TGTGCCAGCAGATTTCGACTAGTCTCCGAGCAGTTCTTC.

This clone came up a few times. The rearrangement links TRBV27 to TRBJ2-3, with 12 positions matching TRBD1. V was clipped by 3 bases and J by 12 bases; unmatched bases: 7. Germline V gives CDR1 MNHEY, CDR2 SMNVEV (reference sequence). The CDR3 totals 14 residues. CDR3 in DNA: TGTGCCAGCAGTTTCCCGGGACAGGGGGCATCTCAGTATTTT. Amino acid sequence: CASSFPGQGASQYF.

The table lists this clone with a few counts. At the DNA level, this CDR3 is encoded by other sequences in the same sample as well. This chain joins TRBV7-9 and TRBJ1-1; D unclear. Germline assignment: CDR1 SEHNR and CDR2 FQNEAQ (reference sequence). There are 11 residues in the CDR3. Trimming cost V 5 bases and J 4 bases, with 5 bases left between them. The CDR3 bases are TGTGCCAGCAGCCGGGGCACTGAAGCTTTCTTT. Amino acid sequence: CASSRGTEAFF. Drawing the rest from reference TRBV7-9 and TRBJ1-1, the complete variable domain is DTGVSQNPRHKITKRGQNVTFRCDPISEHNRLYWYRQTLGQGPEFLTYFQNEAQLEKSRLLSDRFSAERPKGSFSTLEIQRTEQGDSAMYLCASSRGTEAFFGQGTRLTVV.

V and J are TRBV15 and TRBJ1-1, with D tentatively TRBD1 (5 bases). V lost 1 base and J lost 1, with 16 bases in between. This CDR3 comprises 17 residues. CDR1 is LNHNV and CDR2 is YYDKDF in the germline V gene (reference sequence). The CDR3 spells CATSRVLAGRANTEAFF. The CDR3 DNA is TGTGCCACCAGCAGAGTTTTGGCAGGGAGGGCGAACACTGAAGCTTTCTTT. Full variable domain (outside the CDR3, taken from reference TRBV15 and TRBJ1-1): DAMVIQNPRYQVTQFGKPVTLSCSQTLNHNVMYWYQQKSSQAPKLLFHYYDKDFNNEADTPDNFQSRRPNTSFCFLDIRSPGLGDTAMYLCATSRVLAGRANTEAFFGQGTRLTVV.

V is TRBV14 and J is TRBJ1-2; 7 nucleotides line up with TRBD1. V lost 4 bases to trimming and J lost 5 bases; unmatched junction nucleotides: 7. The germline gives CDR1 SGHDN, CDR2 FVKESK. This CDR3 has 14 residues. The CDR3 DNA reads TGTGCCAGCAGCCTTGACAGGGTCTTATATGGCTACACCTTC. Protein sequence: CASSLDRVLYGYTF. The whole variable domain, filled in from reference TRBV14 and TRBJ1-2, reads EAGVTQFPSHSVIEKGQTVTLRCDPISGHDNLYWYRRVMGKEIKFLLHFVKESKQDESGMPNNRFLAERTGGTYSTLKVQPAELEDSGVYFCASSLDRVLYGYTFGSGTRLTVV.

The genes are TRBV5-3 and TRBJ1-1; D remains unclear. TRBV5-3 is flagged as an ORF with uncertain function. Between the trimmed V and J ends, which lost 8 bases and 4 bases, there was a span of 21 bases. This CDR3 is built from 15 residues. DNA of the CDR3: TGTGCCAGCACCGACCTAGGAGGGAGGAGCACTGAAGCTTTCTTT. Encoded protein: CASTDLGGRSTEAFF.

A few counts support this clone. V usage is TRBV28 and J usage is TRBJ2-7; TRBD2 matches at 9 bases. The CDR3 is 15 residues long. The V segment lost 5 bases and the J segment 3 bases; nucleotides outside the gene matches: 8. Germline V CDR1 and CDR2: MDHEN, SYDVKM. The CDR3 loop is CASSPPSGGIYEQYF. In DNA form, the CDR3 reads TGTGCCAGCAGTCCCCCGAGCGGGGGGATCTACGAGCAGTACTTC.

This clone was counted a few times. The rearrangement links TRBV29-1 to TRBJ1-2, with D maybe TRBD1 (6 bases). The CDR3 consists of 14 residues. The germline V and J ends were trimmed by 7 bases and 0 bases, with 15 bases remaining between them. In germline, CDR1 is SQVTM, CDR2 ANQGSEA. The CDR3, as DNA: TGCAGCGCCGCTCATGGGGGCTCTAACTATGGCTACACCTTC. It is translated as CSAAHGGSNYGYTF.

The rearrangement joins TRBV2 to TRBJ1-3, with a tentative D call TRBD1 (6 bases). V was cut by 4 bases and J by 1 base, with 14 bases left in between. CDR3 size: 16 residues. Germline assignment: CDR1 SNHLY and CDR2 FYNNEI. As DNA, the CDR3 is TGTGCCAGCAGTGCCCACGGACAGAGATCTGGAAACACCATATATTTT. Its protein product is CASSAHGQRSGNTIYF.

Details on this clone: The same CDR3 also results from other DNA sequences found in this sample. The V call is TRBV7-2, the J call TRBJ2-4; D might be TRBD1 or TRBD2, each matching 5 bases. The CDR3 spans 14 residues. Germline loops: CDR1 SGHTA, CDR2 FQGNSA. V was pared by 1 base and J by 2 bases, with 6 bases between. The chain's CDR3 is CASSLGGSKNIQYF. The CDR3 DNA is TGTGCCAGCAGCTTAGGGGGGTCCAAAAACATTCAGTACTTC.

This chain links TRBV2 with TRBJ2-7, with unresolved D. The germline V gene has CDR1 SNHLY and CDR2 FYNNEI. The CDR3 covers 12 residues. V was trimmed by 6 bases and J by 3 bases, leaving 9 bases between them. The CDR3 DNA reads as TGTGCCAGCAGGCGTCCGGGCTACGAGCAGTACTTC. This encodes CASRRPGYEQYF.

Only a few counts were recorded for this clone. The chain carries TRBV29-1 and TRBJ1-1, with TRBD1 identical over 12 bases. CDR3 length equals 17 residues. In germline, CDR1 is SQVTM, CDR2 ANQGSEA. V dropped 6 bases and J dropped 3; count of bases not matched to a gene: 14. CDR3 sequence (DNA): TGCAGCGTGCCTAGGGACAGGGGGCGCGGTGGGCACACTGAAGCTTTCTTT. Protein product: CSVPRDRGRGGHTEAFF.

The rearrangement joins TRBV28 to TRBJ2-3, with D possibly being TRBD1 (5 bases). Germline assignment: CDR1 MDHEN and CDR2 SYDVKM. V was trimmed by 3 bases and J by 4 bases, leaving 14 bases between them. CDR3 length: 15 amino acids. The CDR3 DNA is TGTGCCAGCAGTTTGGCGCCAGGGAAAGCAGATACGCAGTATTTT. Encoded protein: CASSLAPGKADTQYF.

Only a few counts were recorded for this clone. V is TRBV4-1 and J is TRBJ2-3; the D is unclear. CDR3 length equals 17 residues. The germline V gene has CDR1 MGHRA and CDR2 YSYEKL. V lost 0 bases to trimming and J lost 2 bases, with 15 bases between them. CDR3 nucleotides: TGCGCCAGCAGCCAAGAGAGATTGGGCGGTCTCACAGATACGCAGTATTTT. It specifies CASSQERLGGLTDTQYF.

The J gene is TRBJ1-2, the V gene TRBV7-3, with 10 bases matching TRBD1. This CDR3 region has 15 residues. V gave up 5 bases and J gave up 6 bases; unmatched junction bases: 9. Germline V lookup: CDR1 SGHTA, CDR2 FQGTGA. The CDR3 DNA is TGTGCCAGCAGCCGGGACAGGGGCCTCCTTCATGGCTACACCTTC. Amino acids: CASSRDRGLLHGYTF.

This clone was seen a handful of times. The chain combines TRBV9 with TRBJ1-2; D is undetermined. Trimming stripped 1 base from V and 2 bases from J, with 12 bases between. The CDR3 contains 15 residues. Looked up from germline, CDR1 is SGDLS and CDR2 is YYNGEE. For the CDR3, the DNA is TGTGCCAGCAGCGTATCACCCCTCCCCAACTATGGCTACACCTTC. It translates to CASSVSPLPNYGYTF.

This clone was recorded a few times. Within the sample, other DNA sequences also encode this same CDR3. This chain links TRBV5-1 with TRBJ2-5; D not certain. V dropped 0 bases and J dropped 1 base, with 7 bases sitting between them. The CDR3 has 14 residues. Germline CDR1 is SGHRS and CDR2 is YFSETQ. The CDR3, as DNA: TGCGCCAGCAGCTTGGGGGCGGCCCAAGAGACCCAGTACTTC. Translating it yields CASSLGAAQETQYF.

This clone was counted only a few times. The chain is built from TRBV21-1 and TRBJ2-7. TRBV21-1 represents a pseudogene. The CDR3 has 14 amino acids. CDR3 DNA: TGTGCCAGCAGGTGTCGCAAAGGCACCTACGAGCAGTACTTC. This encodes CASRCRKGTYEQYF.

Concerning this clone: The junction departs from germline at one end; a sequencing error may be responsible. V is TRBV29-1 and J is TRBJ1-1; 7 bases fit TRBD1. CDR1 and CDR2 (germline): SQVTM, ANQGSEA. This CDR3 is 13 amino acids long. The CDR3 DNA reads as TGCAGCGTTAAAGACAGGGCGGGCACTGAAGCTTTCTTT. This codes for CSVKDRAGTEAFF.

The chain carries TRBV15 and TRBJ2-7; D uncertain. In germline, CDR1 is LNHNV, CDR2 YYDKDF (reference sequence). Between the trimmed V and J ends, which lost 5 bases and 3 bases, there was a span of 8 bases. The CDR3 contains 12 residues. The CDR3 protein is CATSYLSYEQYF. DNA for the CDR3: TGTGCCACCAGCTACCTTAGCTACGAGCAGTACTTC.

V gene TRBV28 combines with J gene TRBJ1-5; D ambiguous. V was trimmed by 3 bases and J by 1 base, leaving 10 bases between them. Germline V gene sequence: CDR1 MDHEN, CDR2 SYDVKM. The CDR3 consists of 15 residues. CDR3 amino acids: CASSFPKRSNQPQHF. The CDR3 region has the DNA TGTGCCAGCAGTTTCCCGAAAAGAAGCAATCAGCCCCAGCATTTT.

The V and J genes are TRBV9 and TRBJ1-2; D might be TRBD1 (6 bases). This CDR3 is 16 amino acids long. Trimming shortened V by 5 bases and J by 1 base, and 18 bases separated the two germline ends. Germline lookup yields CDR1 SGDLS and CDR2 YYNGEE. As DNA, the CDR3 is TGTGCCAGCAGTAGAACAGACCGGACAGTTAACTATGGCTACACCTTC. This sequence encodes CASSRTDRTVNYGYTF.

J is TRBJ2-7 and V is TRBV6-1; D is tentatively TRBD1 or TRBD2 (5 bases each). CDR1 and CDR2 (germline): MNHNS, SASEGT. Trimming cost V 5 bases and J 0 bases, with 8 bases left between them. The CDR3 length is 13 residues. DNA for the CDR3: TGTGCCAGCAGTCGGGACGGCTCCTACGAGCAGTACTTC. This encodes CASSRDGSYEQYF.

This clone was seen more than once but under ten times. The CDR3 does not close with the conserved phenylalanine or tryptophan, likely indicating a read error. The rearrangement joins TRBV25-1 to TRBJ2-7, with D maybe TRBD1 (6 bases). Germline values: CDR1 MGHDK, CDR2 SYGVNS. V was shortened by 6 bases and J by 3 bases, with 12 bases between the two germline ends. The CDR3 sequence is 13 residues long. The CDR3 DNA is TGTGCCAGCAGAGGACAGACCGACTACGAGCAGTACCTC. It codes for CASRGQTDYEQYL.

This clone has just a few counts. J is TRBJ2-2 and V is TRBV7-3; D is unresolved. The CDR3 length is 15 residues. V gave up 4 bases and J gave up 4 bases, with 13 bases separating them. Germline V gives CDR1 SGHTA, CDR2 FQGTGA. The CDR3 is CASSSQVLPTGELFF. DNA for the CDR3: TGTGCCAGCAGCTCCCAGGTGCTTCCCACCGGGGAGCTGTTTTTT.

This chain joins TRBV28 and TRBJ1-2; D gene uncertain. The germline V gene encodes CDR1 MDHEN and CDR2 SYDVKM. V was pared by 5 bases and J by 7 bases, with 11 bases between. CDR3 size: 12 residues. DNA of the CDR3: TGTGCCAGCAGTGTAGGGTCCCTTGGCTACACCTTC. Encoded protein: CASSVGSLGYTF.

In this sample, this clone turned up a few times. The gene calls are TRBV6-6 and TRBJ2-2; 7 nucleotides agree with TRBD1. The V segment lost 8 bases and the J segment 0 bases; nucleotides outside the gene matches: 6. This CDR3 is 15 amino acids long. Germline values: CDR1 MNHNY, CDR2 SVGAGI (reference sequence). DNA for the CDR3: TGTGCCAGCGACTCGACAGGGACGAACACCGGGGAGCTGTTTTTT. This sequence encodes CASDSTGTNTGELFF.

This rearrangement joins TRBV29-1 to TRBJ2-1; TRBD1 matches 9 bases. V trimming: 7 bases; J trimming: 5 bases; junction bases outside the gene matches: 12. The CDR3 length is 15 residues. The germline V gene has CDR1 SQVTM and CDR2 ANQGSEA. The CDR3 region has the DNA TGCAGCGCTATCAAGGGACAGGGTATTAACAATGAGCAGTTCTTC. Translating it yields CSAIKGQGINNEQFF.

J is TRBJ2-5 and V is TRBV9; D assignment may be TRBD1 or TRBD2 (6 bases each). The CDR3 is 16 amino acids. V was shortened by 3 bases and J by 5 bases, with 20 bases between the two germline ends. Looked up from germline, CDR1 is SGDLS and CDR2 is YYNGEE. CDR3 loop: CASSEGHGGGWETQYF. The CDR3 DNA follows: TGTGCCAGCAGCGAGGGACATGGGGGAGGATGGGAGACCCAGTACTTC.